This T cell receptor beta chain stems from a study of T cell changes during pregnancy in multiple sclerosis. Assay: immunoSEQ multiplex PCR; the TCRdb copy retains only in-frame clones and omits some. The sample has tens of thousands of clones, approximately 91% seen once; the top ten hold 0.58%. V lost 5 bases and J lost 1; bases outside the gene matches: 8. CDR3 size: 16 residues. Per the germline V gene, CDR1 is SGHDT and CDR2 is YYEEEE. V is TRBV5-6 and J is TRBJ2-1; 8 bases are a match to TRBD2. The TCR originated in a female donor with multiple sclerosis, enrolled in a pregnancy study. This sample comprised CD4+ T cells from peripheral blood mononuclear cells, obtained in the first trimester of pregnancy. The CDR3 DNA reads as TGTGCCAGCAGTCTAACGGGAGGGCCTTCCTACAATGAGCAGTTCTTC. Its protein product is CASSLTGGPSYNEQFF. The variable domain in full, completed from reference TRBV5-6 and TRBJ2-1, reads DAGVTQSPTHLIKTRGQQVTLRCSPKSGHDTVSWYQQALGQGPQFIFQYYEEEERQRGNFPDRFSGHQFPNYSSELNVNALLLGDSALYLCASSLTGGPSYNEQFFGPGTRLTVL.